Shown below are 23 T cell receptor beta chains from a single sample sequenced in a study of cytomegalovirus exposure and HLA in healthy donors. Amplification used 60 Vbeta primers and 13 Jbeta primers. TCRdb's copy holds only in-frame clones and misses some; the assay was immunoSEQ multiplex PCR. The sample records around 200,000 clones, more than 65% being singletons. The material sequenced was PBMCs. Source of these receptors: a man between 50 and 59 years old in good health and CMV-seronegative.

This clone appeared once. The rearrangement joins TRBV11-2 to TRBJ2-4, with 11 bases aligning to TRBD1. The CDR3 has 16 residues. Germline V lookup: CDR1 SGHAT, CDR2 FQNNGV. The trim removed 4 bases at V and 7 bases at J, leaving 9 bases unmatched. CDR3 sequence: CASSSGDRGMGNIQYF. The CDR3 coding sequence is TGTGCCAGCAGCTCGGGGGACAGGGGGATGGGGAACATTCAGTACTTC. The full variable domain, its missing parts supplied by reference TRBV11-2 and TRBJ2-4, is EAGVAQSPRYKIIEKRQSVAFWCNPISGHATLYWYQQILGQGPKLLIQFQNNGVVDDSQLPKDRFSAERLKGVDSTLKIQPAKLEDSAVYLCASSSGDRGMGNIQYFGAGTRLSVL.

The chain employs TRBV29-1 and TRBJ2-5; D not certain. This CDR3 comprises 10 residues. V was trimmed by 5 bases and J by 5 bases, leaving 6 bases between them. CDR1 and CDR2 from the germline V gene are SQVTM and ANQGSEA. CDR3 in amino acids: CSVRGETQYF. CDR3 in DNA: TGCAGCGTTCGAGGCGAGACCCAGTACTTC.

The CDR3 DNA reads TGCGCCAGCAGCCAAGCGGGGGTGTCGTATCTGAACACTGAAGCTTTCTTT. This sequence encodes CASSQAGVSYLNTEAFF. This rearrangement joins TRBV4-1 to TRBJ1-1, with TRBD1 as a possible D gene (5 bases). V was trimmed by 1 base and J by 0 bases, leaving 15 bases between them. This CDR3 has 17 amino acids. Germline V gene lookup returns CDR1 MGHRA and CDR2 YSYEKL.

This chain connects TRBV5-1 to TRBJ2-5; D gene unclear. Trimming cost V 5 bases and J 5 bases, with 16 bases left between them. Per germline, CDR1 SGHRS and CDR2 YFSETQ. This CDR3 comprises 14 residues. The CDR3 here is CASSLLSFEETQYF. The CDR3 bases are TGCGCCAGCAGTCTTCTATCGTTCGAGGAGACCCAGTACTTC.

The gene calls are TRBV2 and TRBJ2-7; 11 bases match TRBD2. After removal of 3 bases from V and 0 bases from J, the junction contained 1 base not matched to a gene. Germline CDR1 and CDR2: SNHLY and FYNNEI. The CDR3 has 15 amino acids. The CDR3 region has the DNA TGTGCCAGCAGTGACCTAGCGGGGGGCTCCTACGAGCAGTACTTC. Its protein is CASSDLAGGSYEQYF.

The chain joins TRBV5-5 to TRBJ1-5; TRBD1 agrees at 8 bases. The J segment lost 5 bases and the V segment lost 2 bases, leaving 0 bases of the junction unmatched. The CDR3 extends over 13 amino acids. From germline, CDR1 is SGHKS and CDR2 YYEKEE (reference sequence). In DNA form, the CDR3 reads TGTGCCAGCAGCTTACAGGGGGATCAGCCCCAGCATTTT. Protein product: CASSLQGDQPQHF.

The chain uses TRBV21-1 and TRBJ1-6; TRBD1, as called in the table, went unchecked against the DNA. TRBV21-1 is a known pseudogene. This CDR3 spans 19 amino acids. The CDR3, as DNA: TGTGCCAGCAGCAAACACGGTCAGGACAGGGGCAGCTATAATTCACCCCTCCACTTT. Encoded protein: CASSKHGQDRGSYNSPLHF.

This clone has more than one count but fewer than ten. This CDR3 reads CASMGFVSYEQYF. DNA of the CDR3: TGTGCCAGCATGGGCTTTGTATCCTACGAGCAGTACTTC. V is TRBV2 and J is TRBJ2-7; D remains ambiguous. The CDR3 is 13 amino acids. Deletions cut 7 bases from V and 1 base from J, with 11 bases between. The germline gives CDR1 SNHLY, CDR2 FYNNEI.

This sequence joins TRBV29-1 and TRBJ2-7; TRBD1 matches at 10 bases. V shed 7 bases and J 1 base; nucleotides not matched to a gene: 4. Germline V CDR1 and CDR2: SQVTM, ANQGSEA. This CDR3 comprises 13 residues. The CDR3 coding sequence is TGCAGCGCTGGACAGGGGGTATCCTACGAGCAGTACTTC. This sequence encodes CSAGQGVSYEQYF.

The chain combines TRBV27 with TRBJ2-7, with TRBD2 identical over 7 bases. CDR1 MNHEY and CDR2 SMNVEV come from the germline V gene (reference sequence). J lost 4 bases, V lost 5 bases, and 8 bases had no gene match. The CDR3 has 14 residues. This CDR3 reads CASSRGTIGYEQYF. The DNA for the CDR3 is TGTGCCAGCAGTAGAGGGACTATCGGGTACGAGCAGTACTTC.

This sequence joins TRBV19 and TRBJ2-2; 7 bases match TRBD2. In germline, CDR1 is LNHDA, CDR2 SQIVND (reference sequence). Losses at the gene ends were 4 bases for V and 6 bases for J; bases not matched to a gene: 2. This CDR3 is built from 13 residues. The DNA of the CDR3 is TGTGCCAGTAGTAACCGGGGGGCCGGGGAGCTGTTTTTT. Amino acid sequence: CASSNRGAGELFF.

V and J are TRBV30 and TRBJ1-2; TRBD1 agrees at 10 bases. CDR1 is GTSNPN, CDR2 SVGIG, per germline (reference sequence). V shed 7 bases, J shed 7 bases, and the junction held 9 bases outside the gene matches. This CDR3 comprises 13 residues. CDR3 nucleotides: TGTGCCTTCCCGGGACAGGGGAACCGTGGCTACACCTTC. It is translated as CAFPGQGNRGYTF.

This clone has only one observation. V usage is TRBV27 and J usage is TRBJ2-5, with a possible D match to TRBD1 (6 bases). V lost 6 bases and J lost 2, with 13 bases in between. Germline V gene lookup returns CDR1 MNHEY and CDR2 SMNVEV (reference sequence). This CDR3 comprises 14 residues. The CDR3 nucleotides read TGTGCCAGCAGCACCTGGGACAATCAAGAGACCCAGTACTTC. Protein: CASSTWDNQETQYF.

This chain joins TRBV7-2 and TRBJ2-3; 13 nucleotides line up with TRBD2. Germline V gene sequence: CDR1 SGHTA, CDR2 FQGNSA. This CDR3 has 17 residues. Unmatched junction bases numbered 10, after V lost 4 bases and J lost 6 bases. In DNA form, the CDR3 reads TGTGCCAGCAGCTCACAGACTAGCGGGGGGCCCACGGATACGCAGTATTTT. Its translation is CASSSQTSGGPTDTQYF.

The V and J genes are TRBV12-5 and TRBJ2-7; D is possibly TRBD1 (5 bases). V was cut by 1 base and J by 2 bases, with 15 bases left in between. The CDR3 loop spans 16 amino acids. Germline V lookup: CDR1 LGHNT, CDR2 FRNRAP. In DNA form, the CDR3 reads TGTGCTAGTGGTTTGGCCCAGGGCGTTGCCGCCTACGAGCAGTACTTC. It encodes CASGLAQGVAAYEQYF.

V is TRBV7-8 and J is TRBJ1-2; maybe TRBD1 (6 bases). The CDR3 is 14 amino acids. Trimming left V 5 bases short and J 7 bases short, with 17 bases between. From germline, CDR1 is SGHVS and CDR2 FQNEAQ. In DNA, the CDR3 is TGTGCCAGCAGCCTCTCAGGACAGACAGGTGGCTACACCTTC. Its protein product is CASSLSGQTGGYTF. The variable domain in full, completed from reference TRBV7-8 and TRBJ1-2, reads GAGVSQSPRYKVAKRGQDVALRCDPISGHVSLFWYQQALGQGPEFLTYFQNEAQLDKSGLPSDRFFAERPEGSVSTLKIQRTQQEDSAVYLCASSLSGQTGGYTFGSGTRLTVV.

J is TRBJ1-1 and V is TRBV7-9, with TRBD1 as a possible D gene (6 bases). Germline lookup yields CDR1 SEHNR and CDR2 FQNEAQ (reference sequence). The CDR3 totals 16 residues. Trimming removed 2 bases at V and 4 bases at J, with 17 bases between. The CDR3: CASSLSGGGGSTEAFF. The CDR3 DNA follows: TGTGCCAGCAGCTTAAGTGGGGGAGGGGGGTCCACTGAAGCTTTCTTT.

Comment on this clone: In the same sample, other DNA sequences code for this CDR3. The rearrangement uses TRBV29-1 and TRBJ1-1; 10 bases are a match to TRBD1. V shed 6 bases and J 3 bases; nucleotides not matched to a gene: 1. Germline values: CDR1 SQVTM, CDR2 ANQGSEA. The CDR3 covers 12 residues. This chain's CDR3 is CSVGTGDTEAFF. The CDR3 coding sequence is TGCAGCGTCGGGACAGGGGACACTGAAGCTTTCTTT.

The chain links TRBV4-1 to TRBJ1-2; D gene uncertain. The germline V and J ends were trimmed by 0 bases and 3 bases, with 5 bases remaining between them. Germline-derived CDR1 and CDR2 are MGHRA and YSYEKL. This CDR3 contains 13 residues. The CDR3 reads CASSQEAYYGYTF. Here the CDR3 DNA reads TGCGCCAGCAGCCAAGAGGCCTACTATGGCTACACCTTC.

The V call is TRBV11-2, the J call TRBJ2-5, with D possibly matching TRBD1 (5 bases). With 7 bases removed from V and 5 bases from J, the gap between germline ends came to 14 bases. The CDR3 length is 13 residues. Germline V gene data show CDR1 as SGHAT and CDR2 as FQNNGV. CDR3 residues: CASTADKRETQYF. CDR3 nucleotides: TGTGCCAGCACCGCGGACAAGAGGGAGACCCAGTACTTC.

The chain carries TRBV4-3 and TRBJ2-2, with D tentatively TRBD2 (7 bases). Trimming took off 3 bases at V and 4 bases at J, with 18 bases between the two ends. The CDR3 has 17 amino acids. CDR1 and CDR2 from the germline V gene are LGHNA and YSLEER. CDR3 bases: TGCGCCAGCAGCCAGGCTGGGGGGGCGGTTGGCACCGGGGAGCTGTTTTTT. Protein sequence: CASSQAGGAVGTGELFF.

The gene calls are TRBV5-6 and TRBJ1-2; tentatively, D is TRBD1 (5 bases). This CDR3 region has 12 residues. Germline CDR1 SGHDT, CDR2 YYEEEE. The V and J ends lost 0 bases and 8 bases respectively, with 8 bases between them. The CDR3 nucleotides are TGTGCCAGCAGCTTGGAGGGGAAAGGCTACACCTTC. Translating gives CASSLEGKGYTF.

CDR3: CASSNTRDSGFYYGYTF. CDR3 nucleotides: TGTGCCAGCAGTAATACCAGGGACAGCGGGTTCTACTATGGCTACACCTTC. This sequence joins TRBV27 and TRBJ1-2, with 7 nucleotides matching TRBD1. This CDR3 region has 17 residues. Germline CDR1 and CDR2: MNHEY and SMNVEV (reference sequence). V shed 5 bases and J 3 bases; nucleotides not matched to a gene: 15.